These T cell receptor beta chains were read from a single sample in a study of early T cells in non-severe SARS-CoV-2 infection. One entry per CDR3 protein, called by TCRdb with MiXCR from the 5' RACE reads. The sample has roughly 55,000 distinct CDR3 sequences, 14% to 15% seen once. The material sequenced was whole blood, taken at baseline. The receptor source for this set is an adult who was a healthcare worker with PCR-confirmed SARS-CoV-2 infection or an uninfected control (not recorded which). CDR3s include the opening cysteine and the closing phenylalanine or tryptophan. Size is stated for part of the rows, as once, few or many counts, or as a class when the clone is expanded.

v_gene	abundance	j_gene	CDR3aa
TRBV6-5	many	TRBJ1-2	CASTKGYSSYGYTF
TRBV11-2	few	TRBJ2-3	CASSLVGADTQYF
TRBV19	-	TRBJ2-2	CASSFRVDTGELFF
TRBV20-1	-	TRBJ1-1	CSARERGALGTEAFF
TRBV4-1	many	TRBJ2-1	CASSQTGKEQFF
TRBV14	many	TRBJ1-1	CASSQGFLLPAFF
TRBV4-2	-	TRBJ2-1	CASSQGYGDSYNEQFF
TRBV5-1	few	TRBJ2-1	CASSLESGGAGEQFF
TRBV4-2	-	TRBJ1-1	CASSLRRDTEAFF
TRBV6-1	few	TRBJ2-7	CASSPGTGGSYEQYF
TRBV6-2/TRBV6-3	few	TRBJ1-6	CASSGTGNSPLHF